This T cell receptor beta chain was sequenced in a study of cytomegalovirus exposure and HLA in healthy donors (dated by TCRdb to the late 2010s). Study-level background: An earlier analysis of roughly 630 of the donors reported 250 to 350 Gb of sequence data and some 100 million unique TCR beta sequences from some 180 million T cells. High-throughput TCR immunosequencing, statistical association of individual TCRs with disease status, and machine learning were combined to predict cytomegalovirus infection status. In a later analysis, previously published TCR beta repertoires from 600 to 850 donors were re-analyzed and high-resolution HLA genotyping was added so that TCR occurrence patterns could be studied. On average, about 200,000 unique TCR beta nucleotide sequences were sequenced per donor among a few hundred genotyped donors of the cohort, with 15% to 20% of those sequences being non-productive. Every discovery cohort repertoire had been produced on one sequencing platform. Donor age, sex, ethnicity and CMV serostatus were compiled together with the repertoire data. An early release that covered roughly 600 HLA-typed donors contained approximately 320 gigabases of sequencing data and around 80 million unique TCR sequences. The number of donors typed differed by locus, with about 629-640 for A, B, C, DRB1 and DQB1, 522 for DQA1, about 610 for DPA1, and some 470 for DPB1. Using immunosequencing, the study profiled T cell repertoires from around 670 subjects and related those repertoires to cytomegalovirus serostatus. Besides the first cohort of roughly 640 subjects, a separate validation cohort made up of some 110 different subjects was used. An earlier analysis of approximately 500 of the donors applied high-throughput TCR beta sequencing to assess whether each TCR beta V gene segment acted as functional or pseudogenic. In a later genetic analysis, genome-wide SNP genotypes for about three fifths of the roughly 670 donors were used, and that subset was treated as a discovery cohort. The later analysis used no new phenotypic data to find candidate immune exposures, relying instead on TCR beta sequences and their occurrence across donors. Among the roughly 390 genotyped donors, about 83% belonged to the genetic ancestry cluster associated with self-reported Caucasian donors. Because of strong linkage in the cohort, five DR-DQ haplotypes were treated as single units for association and clustering. Both class I and class II loci were covered by HLA typing, at four-digit resolution. The study was designed to test whether signatures of past pathogen exposure could be identified by cataloging public T cell receptors. Beyond this particular receptor, the publication reports: The 87-base-pair reads could not distinguish some IMGT-functional V segments, including TRBV6-2 and TRBV6-3, so those segments were excluded. At a false discovery rate of 0.05, a later analysis linked about 16,000 TCR beta sequences to specific HLA alleles. V-gene and J-gene trimming of TCR beta chains was associated with a missense DCLRE1C variant in a later genetic analysis, and the association was replicated in an independent cohort. CMV serostatus was the only immune exposure information available for the cohort. Strong co-occurrence of HLA alleles, especially DR and DQ, made assigning TCR associations to individual alleles difficult. Roughly uniform sequencing depth across donors was assumed in presence/absence analyses, although this assumption may not hold. According to the authors, the approach could potentially be generalized to other disease states and immunological phenotypes. Because counts were too low, seventeen rarely observed V segments, including chromosome 9 orphons, were excluded from the earlier analysis of roughly 580 of the donors. A further reported finding was that TCR beta sequences accurately predicted the HLA-A and HLA-B alleles for most subjects in the first cohort. A cluster of highly shared sequence variants was judged likely to be a technical artifact of the sequencing pipeline. Only TCR beta chains were sequenced in this cohort, and the absence of alpha or paired-chain data limited detectable features. The classifier was reported to diagnose cytomegalovirus status with high specificity and sensitivity in both the original cohort and the validation cohort. A total of 150 or so TCR beta chains were listed by the study as associated with cytomegalovirus. According to a later genetic analysis, donors in an Asian-associated ancestry cluster had fewer N-insertions in productive TCRs than the approximately 670-donor mean. According to a later analysis, most CMV-associated TCR beta chains appeared to be HLA-restricted, and the HLA associations seemed to be driven largely by CMV exposure. A later analysis found that TCR association rates varied across HLA loci, with DRB1 alleles showing the most associated TCRs and HLA-C alleles the fewest. While some public TCRs were present in many individuals, most TCR sequences turned up only very rarely across donors. Compared with equally common non-associated chains, HLA-associated TCR beta chains in a later analysis were more clonally expanded and had lower generation probabilities. Because HLA typing was missing for some donors at each locus, association tests included only the typed subset. Correlated functional status among segregating V segments might reflect linkage disequilibrium, but an unknown experimental factor could not be ruled out. Broadly in line with IMGT annotations, most TCR beta V segments showed up in productive rearrangements about 87% or about 30% of the time in an earlier analysis of some 590 of the donors. Three of the identified cytomegalovirus-associated TCR beta chains were confirmed in vitro to be specific for cytomegalovirus antigens. In a later analysis, several top co-occurrence clusters were reported to appear linked to parvovirus B19, influenza, CMV and Epstein-Barr virus.

The method behind the library was the immunoSEQ multiplex PCR assay. For the multiplex PCR, a mixture combining 60 forward primers for TCR Vbeta segments and 13 reverse primers for TCR Jbeta segments was used. Amplification of the CDR3 region of rearranged TCR beta genes was performed with a multiplex PCR assay on genomic DNA. On the Illumina HiSeq System, the amplified TCR beta libraries were sequenced as 87-base-pair reads. As for the original processing: In a later analysis, some 80 million unique TCR beta chains were counted across the 500 to 850 repertoires, and roughly 10 million of these chains were shared by at least two donors. Raw reads were error-corrected and collapsed into unique sequences with a nearest-neighbor algorithm that merged closely related sequences to remove PCR and sequencing errors. V, D and J gene segments were assigned by aligning CDR3 sequences to IMGT reference sequences. For a sequence to be retained, at least a six-nucleotide match to both a V gene segment and a J gene segment was required. A rearrangement counted as productive if the CDR3 had no stop codons and remained in frame with V and J, and every other rearrangement counted as non-productive. Following IMGT convention, CDR3 was defined as the stretch from the second conserved V-encoded cysteine to the conserved J-encoded phenylalanine. In an earlier analysis of more than 550 of the donors, sequences lacking an unambiguous match to a single V gene segment were excluded. An earlier analysis of 500 to 700 of the donors classified V segments as functional when productive rearrangements were above 56.7% and as segregating when the standard deviation between donors was above 5%. A statistical classification framework was built for diagnosing cytomegalovirus status from the catalog of TCR beta chain sequences. In a later analysis, V and J genes were assigned by comparing TCR nucleotide sequences against IMGT/GENE-DB human TR gene sequences. A later analysis assigned CDR3 sequences and most-parsimonious VDJ recombination scenarios with the TCRdist pipeline. In a later analysis, every TCR beta chain was defined by the combination of its CDR3 amino acid sequence and its V-gene family, and reads without a unique V-gene family were dropped. In a later analysis, fewer than 650 highly shared, low-generation-probability nucleotide sequences were removed to address suspected cross-contamination and a sequencing artifact. A later analysis calculated a clonal expansion index for each public chain from normalized within-repertoire ranks of inferred template counts. A later analysis computed generation probabilities with a VDJ recombination model fitted to out-of-frame rearrangements, and checked the results against IGoR. In a later analysis, TCR-TCR, TCR-HLA and TCR-CMV co-occurrence was scored with hypergeometric tests, and a repertoire-size bias correction was applied to TCR pairs. False discovery rates were estimated in a later analysis by permuting HLA or CMV assignments 20 times. In a later analysis, co-occurring TCRs were grouped with DBSCAN, and TCRdist sequence similarity was added when clustering was performed within HLA-allele-positive subsets. Repertoires with fewer than 30,000 or more than 120,000 public chains were left out of co-occurrence clustering, as were about five repertoires with anomalous nucleotide sharing. TCRdb provides this immuneACCESS table in a form limited to in-frame rearrangements. Some clones are lacking; in checked studies, under half of them reflect an unresolved V gene, and why the rest are absent is not known. The DNA gave D and trimming, while V, J and clone size come from that table. Here the sample has approximately 150,000 clones; approximately 80% occur a single time. The top ten constitute around 2.4% of the sample.

About this clone: Its antigen specificity is not known. Nothing much larger sits one base from this clone, and base qualities are not available.

In the germline V gene, CDR1 corresponds to MNHEY and CDR2 to SVGAGI. V is pared back by 4 bases and J by 5 bases, with 18 bases lying between the germline termini. Inclusive of the bounding cysteine and phenylalanine, the CDR3 is 16 residues long. Only the CDR3 region is kept as DNA, spanning 48 bases read in frame from base 1. The cohort consisted of 666 healthy bone marrow donors. At the time of sampling, every cohort member was nominally healthy, though immune exposures that went unrecorded were likely present. The donor was CMV seronegative and was included in the group of a few hundred seronegative cohort members. A peripheral blood sample was provided by each donor, and peripheral blood mononuclear cells were used for TCR beta sequencing. Genomic DNA was extracted from the blood cell samples with the Qiagen DNeasy Blood Extraction Kit.

Sequenced sample: PBMCs. The chain is encoded by TRBV6-5 joined to TRBJ2-1; TRBD2 is a possible D gene, resting on 9 matching bases. This clonotype originated in a male donor in good health and CMV-seronegative. This receptor carries the CDR3 CASSSPLAGQDNEQFF. The sequenced DNA is TGTGCCAGCAGTTCCCCGCTAGCGGGACAGGACAATGAGCAGTTCTTC.